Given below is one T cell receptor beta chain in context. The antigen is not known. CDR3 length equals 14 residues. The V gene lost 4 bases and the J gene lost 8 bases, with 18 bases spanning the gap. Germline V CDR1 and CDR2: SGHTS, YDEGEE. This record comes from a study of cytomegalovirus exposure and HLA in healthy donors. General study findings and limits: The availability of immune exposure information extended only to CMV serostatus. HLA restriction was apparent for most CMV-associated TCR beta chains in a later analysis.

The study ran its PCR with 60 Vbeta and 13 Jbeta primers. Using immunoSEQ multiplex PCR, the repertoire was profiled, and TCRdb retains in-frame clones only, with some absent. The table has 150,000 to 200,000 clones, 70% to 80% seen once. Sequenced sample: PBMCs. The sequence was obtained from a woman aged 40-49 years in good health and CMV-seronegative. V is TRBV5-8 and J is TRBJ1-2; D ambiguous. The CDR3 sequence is CASSPVYEGEGYTF. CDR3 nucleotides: TGTGCCAGCAGCCCGGTATATGAGGGAGAAGGCTACACCTTC.